This T cell receptor beta chain was sequenced during a study of early T cells in non-severe SARS-CoV-2 infection. Study-level background: Sequencing used unsorted whole-blood bulk RNA, so chains lack pairing.

In the case of this clonotype: The antigen is not known.

CDR1 and CDR2 from the germline V gene are MNHNS and SASEGT. The CDR3 runs to 15 residues. V was pared by 2 bases and J by 0 bases, with 10 bases between. Individual cDNA molecules received unique molecular identifiers during library preparation. TCRdb re-called the 5' RACE reads through MiXCR, storing one row per CDR3 protein. This table has tens of thousands of distinct CDR3 sequences, about 13% appearing once. Study-wide results and caveats: Private and CD4 specificities were missed by VDJdb matching, skewed to anti-spike CD8.

The sequence derives from an adult who was a healthcare worker with PCR-confirmed SARS-CoV-2 infection or an uninfected control (not recorded which). The sample consisted of whole blood. V and J are TRBV6-1 and TRBJ1-2, with D unclear. The CDR3 DNA follows: TGTGCCAGCAGTGAAACGGGTCGGGCTAACTATGGCTACACCTTC. This translates into CASSETGRANYGYTF.